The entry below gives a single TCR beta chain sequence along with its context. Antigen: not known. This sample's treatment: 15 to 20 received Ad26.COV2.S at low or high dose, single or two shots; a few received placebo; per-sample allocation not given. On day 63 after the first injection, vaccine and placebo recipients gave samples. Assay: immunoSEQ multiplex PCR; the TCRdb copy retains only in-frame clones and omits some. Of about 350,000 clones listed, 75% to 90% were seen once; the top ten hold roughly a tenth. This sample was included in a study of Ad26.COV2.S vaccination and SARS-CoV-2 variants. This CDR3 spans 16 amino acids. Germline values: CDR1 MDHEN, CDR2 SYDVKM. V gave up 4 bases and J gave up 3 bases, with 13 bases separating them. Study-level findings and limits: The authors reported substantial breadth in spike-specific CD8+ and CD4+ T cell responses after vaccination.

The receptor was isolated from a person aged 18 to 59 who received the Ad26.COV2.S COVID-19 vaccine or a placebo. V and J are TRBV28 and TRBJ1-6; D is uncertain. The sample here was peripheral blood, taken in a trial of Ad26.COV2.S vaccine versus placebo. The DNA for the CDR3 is TGTGCCAGCAGTTCAGTAGTAGGAGGCTATAATTCACCCCTCCACTTT. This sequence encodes CASSSVVGGYNSPLHF.